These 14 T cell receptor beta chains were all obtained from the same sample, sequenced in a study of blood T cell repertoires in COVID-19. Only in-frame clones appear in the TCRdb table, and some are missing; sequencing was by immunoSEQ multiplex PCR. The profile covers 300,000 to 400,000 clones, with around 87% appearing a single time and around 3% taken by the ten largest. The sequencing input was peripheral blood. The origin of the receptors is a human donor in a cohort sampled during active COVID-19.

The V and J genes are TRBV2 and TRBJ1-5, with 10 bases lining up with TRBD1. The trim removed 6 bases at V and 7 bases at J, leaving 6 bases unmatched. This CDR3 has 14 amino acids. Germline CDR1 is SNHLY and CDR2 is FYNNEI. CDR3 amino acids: CASSEDRGDQPQHF. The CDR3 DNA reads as TGTGCCAGCAGCGAGGACAGGGGGGACCAGCCCCAGCATTTT.

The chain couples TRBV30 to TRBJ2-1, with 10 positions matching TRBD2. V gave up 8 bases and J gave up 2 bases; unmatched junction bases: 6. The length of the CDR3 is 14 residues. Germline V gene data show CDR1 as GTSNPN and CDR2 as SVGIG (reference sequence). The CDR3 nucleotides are TGTGCCCAACTAGCGGGGACCACCTACAATGAGCAGTTCTTC. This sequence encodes CAQLAGTTYNEQFF.

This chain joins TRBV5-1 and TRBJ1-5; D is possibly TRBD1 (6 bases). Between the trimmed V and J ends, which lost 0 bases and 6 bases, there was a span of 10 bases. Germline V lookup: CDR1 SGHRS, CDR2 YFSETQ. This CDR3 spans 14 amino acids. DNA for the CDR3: TGCGCCAGCAGCTTGGAAGGGGGACGTCAGCCCCAGCATTTT. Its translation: CASSLEGGRQPQHF.

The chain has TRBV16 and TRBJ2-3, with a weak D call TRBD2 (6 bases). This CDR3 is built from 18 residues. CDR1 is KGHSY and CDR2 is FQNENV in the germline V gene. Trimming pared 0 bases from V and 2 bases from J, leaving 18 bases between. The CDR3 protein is CASSQSGGPGIVTDTQYF. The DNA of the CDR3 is TGTGCCAGCAGCCAATCGGGGGGTCCAGGGATCGTCACAGATACGCAGTATTTT.

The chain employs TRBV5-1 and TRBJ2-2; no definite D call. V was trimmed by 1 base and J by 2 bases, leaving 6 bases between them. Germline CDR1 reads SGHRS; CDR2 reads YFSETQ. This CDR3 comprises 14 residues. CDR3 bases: TGCGCCAGCAGCTTGAGACTTAACACCGGGGAGCTGTTTTTT. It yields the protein CASSLRLNTGELFF.

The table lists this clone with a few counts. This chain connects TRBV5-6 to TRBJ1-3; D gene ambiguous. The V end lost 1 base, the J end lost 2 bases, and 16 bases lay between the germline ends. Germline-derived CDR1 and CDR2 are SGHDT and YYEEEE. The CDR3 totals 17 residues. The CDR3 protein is CASSLSFQISPGNTIYF. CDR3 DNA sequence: TGTGCCAGCAGCTTGTCTTTTCAGATATCCCCTGGAAACACCATATATTTT.

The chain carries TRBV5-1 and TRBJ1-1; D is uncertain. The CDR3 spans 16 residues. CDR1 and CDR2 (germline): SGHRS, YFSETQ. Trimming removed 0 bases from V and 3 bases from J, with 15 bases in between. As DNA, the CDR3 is TGCGCCAGCAGCTTGGAATCCCCTGGCATCGACACTGAAGCTTTCTTT. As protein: CASSLESPGIDTEAFF.

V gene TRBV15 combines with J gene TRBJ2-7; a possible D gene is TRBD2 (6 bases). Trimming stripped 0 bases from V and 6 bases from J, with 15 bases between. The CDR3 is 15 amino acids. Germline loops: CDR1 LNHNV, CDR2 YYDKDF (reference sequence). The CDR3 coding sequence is TGTGCCACCAGCAGAGAGGTCAGCCCCGGGGGCGAGCAGTACTTC. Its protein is CATSREVSPGGEQYF. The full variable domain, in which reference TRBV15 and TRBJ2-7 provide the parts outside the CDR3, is DAMVIQNPRYQVTQFGKPVTLSCSQTLNHNVMYWYQQKSSQAPKLLFHYYDKDFNNEADTPDNFQSRRPNTSFCFLDIRSPGLGDTAMYLCATSREVSPGGEQYFGPGTRLTVT.

The CDR3 sequence: CASSLAAGGVTASYEQYF. CDR3 nucleotides: TGTGCCAGCAGCTTAGCTGCAGGCGGGGTAACCGCCTCCTACGAGCAGTACTTC. J is TRBJ2-7 and V is TRBV7-2; D possibly corresponds to TRBD2 (6 bases). V lost 0 bases and J 0 bases, leaving 18 bases between the germline ends. CDR3 length: 18 amino acids. From germline, CDR1 is SGHTA and CDR2 FQGNSA.

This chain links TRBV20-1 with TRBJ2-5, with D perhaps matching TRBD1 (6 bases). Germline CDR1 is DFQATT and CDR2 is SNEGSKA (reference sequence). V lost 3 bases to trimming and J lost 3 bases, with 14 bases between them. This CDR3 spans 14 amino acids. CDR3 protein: CSASPPGAEETQYF. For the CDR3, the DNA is TGCAGTGCTAGTCCCCCAGGGGCCGAAGAGACCCAGTACTTC.

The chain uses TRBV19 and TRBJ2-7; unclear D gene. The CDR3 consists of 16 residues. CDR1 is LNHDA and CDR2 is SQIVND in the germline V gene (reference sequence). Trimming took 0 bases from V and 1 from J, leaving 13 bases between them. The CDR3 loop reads CASSIDARGPSYEQYF. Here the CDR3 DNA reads TGTGCCAGTAGTATAGATGCACGAGGCCCGTCCTACGAGCAGTACTTC.

CDR3 bases: TGTGCCAGCAGTATGGACAGCAATTCACCCCTCCACTTT. The encoded protein is CASSMDSNSPLHF. The chain combines TRBV2 with TRBJ1-6, with a possible D match to TRBD1 (6 bases). Germline V gives CDR1 SNHLY, CDR2 FYNNEI. Trimming removed 5 bases at V and 7 bases at J, with 9 bases between. This CDR3 region has 13 residues.

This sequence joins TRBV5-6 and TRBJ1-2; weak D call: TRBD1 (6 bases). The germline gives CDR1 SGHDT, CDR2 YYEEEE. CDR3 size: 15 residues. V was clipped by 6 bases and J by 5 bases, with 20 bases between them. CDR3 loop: CASTPGTHKKYGYTF. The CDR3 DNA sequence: TGTGCCAGCACCCCCGGGACACACAAGAAATATGGCTACACCTTC.

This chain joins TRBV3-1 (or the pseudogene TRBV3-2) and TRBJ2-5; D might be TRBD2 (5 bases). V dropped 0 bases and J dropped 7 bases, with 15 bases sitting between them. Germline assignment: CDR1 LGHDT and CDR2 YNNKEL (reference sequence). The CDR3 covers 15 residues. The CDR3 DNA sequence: TGTGCCAGCAGCCAAGAGTTTGGACTTCGTGGGACCCAGTACTTC. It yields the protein CASSQEFGLRGTQYF.